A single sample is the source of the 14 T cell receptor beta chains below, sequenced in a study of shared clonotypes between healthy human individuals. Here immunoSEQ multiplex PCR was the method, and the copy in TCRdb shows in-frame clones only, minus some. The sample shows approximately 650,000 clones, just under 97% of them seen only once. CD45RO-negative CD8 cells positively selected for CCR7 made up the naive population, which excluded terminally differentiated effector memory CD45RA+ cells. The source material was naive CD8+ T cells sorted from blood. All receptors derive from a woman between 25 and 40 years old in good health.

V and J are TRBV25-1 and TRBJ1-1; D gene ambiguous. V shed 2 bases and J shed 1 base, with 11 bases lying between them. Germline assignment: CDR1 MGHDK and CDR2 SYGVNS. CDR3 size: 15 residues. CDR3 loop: CASSEGVGRNTEAFF. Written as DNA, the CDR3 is TGTGCCAGCAGTGAAGGTGTTGGACGGAACACTGAAGCTTTCTTT.

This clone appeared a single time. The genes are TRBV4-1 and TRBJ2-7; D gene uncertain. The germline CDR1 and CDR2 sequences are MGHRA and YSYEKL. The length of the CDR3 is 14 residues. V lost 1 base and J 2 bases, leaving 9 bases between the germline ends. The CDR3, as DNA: TGCGCCAGCAGCCAAGGTCCTGGAACCTACGAGCAGTACTTC. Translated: CASSQGPGTYEQYF.

CDR3 in DNA: TGTGCCAGCAGTCTTTCCGGAGGGAGTGGGGAGACCCAGTACTTC. The encoded protein is CASSLSGGSGETQYF. The chain joins TRBV27 to TRBJ2-5, with D possibly matching TRBD2 (6 bases). CDR3 length: 15 residues. V dropped 5 bases and J dropped 5 bases, with 18 bases sitting between them. CDR1 and CDR2 (germline): MNHEY, SMNVEV (reference sequence).

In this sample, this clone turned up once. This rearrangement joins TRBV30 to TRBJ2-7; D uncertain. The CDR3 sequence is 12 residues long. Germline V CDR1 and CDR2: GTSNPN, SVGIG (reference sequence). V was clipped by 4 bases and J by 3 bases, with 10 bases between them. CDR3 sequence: CAWMRSVYEQYF. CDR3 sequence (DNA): TGTGCCTGGATGCGGTCGGTCTACGAGCAGTACTTC.

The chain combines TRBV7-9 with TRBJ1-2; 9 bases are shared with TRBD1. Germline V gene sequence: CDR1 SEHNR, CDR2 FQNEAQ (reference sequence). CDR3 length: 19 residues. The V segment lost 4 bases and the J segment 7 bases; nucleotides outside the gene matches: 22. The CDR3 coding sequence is TGTGCCAGCAGCTCGCAAAAAACCCCAACAGGGGGCGCCTATCCTGGCTACACCTTC. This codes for CASSSQKTPTGGAYPGYTF.

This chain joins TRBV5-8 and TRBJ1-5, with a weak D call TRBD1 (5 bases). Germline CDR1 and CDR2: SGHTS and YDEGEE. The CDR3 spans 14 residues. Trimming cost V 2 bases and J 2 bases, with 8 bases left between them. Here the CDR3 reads CASSLGGGNQPQHF. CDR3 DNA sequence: TGTGCCAGCAGCTTAGGAGGGGGCAATCAGCCCCAGCATTTT.

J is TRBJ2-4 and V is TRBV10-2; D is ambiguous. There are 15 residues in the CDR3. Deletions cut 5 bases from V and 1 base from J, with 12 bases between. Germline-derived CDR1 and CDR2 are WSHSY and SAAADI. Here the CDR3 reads CASSRPSEAKNIQYF. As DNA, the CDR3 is TGCGCCAGCAGTCGGCCGTCGGAGGCCAAAAACATTCAGTACTTC.

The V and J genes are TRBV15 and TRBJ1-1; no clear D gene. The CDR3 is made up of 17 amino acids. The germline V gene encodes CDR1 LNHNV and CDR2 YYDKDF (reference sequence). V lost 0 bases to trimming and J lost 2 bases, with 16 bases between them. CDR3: CATSRDPRREGNTEAFF. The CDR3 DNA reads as TGTGCCACCAGCAGAGACCCCAGGAGGGAGGGAAACACTGAAGCTTTCTTT.

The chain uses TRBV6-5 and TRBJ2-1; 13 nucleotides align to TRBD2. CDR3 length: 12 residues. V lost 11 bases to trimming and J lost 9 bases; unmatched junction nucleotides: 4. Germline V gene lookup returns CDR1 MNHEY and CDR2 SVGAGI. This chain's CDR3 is CAVGTSGTEQFF. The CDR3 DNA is TGTGCCGTTGGGACTAGCGGGACTGAGCAGTTCTTC.

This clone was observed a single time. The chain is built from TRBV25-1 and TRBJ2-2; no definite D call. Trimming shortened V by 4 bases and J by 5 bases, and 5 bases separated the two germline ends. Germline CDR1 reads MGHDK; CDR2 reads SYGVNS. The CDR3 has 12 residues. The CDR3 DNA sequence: TGTGCCAGCAGTGCGGCTACCGGGGAGCTGTTTTTT. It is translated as CASSAATGELFF.

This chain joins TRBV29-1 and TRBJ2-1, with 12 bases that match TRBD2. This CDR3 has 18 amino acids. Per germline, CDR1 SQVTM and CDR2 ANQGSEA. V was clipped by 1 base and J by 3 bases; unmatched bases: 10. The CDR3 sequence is CSVEGVLAGGVDYNEQFF. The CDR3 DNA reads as TGCAGCGTTGAAGGTGTTCTAGCGGGAGGGGTAGACTACAATGAGCAGTTCTTC.

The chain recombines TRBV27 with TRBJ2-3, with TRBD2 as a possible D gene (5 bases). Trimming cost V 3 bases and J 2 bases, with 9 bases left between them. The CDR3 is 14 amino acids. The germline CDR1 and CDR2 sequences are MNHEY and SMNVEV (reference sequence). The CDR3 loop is CASSFLGDTDTQYF. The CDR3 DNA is TGTGCCAGCAGTTTTCTGGGAGACACAGATACGCAGTATTTT.

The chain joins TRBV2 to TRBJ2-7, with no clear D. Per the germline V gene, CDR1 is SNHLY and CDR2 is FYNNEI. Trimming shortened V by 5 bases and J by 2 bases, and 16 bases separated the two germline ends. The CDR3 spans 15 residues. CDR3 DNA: TGTGCCAGCAGTCAGTCGCTCCTCGGACCCTACGAGCAGTACTTC. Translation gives CASSQSLLGPYEQYF.

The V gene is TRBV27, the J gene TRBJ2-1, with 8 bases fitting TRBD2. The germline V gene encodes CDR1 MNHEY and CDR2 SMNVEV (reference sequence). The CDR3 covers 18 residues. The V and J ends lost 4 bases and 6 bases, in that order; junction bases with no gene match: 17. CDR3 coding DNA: TGTGCCAGCAGTTGGCTATCGGGGGTAGCGGGATCGGGCAATGAGCAGTTCTTC. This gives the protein CASSWLSGVAGSGNEQFF.